Listed here are 23 T cell receptor beta chains from one sample, sequenced in a study of metastatic and nonmetastatic thyroid tumors. Every patient underwent thyroid surgery untreated. TCRdb re-called clones from the PCR reads using MiXCR. The sample has around 6,400 clones; around 16% are singletons. The sample comprised tumor tissue. The receptors here all came from a male donor with papillary thyroid cancer or a benign thyroid nodule (not recorded which). Some clones in this sample may be carry-over from other donors' samples.

This clone is medium-sized (0.01 to 0.1%) by share. V gene TRBV5-1 combines with J gene TRBJ2-3; D ambiguous. This CDR3 contains 14 residues. The germline V gene encodes CDR1 SGHRS and CDR2 YFSETQ. V was pared by 0 bases and J by 3 bases, with 8 bases between. This CDR3 is CASSLEVGTDTQYF. The DNA of the CDR3 is TGCGCCAGCAGCTTGGAGGTAGGAACAGATACGCAGTATTTT.

This clone was counted at least ten times. The rearrangement links TRBV11-2 to TRBJ2-1; 9 positions match TRBD2. V lost 1 base to trimming and J lost 6 bases; unmatched junction nucleotides: 4. CDR1 is SGHAT and CDR2 is FQNNGV in the germline V gene. The CDR3 is 15 amino acids. The CDR3 spells CASSLGRGGLNEQFF. The CDR3, as DNA: TGTGCCAGCAGCTTAGGGCGGGGGGGCCTCAATGAGCAGTTCTTC.

This clone qualifies as medium-sized. The rearrangement uses TRBV14 and TRBJ2-3; D possibly matches TRBD1 or TRBD2 (6 bases each). There are 16 residues in the CDR3. Germline V lookup: CDR1 SGHDN, CDR2 FVKESK. V shed 3 bases and J shed 1 base, with 14 bases lying between them. In nucleotides, the CDR3 is TGTGCCAGCAGCCACCTACGGGGGCGCGGCACAGATACGCAGTATTTT. Encoded protein: CASSHLRGRGTDTQYF.

The table lists this clone with many counts. This chain links TRBV19 with TRBJ2-1; a possible D gene is TRBD1 (6 bases). Germline loops: CDR1 LNHDA, CDR2 SQIVND (reference sequence). V was shortened by 2 bases and J by 5 bases, with 10 bases between the two germline ends. CDR3 size: 14 residues. The CDR3 here is CASSITGLNNEQFF. The CDR3, as DNA: TGTGCCAGTAGTATAACAGGGCTCAACAATGAGCAGTTCTTC.

On this clone itself: The final CDR3 position lacks the conserved phenylalanine or tryptophan, pointing to a likely read error. This chain uses TRBV20-1 with TRBJ2-5; a weak D match, TRBD1 (5 bases). Germline CDR1 DFQATT, CDR2 SNEGSKA (reference sequence). The germline V and J ends were trimmed by 3 bases and 1 base, with 12 bases remaining between them. This CDR3 spans 14 amino acids. CDR3 sequence: CSASQDKGQETQYL. The CDR3 coding sequence is TGCAGTGCTAGCCAGGACAAGGGCCAAGAGACCCAGTACTTA.

By its share, this clone is medium-sized (0.01 to 0.1%). This chain uses TRBV6-1 with TRBJ1-2; 7 bases fit TRBD1. Germline assignment: CDR1 MNHNS and CDR2 SASEGT. V shed 6 bases and J 1 base; nucleotides not matched to a gene: 11. The CDR3 is made up of 16 amino acids. CDR3 in amino acids: CASRRDSRGVNYGYTF. Here the CDR3 DNA reads TGTGCCAGCAGGCGGGACAGCCGAGGGGTTAACTATGGCTACACCTTC.

Only a few counts were recorded for this clone. The chain carries TRBV2 and TRBJ1-5, with 7 positions matching TRBD1. Looked up from germline, CDR1 is SNHLY and CDR2 is FYNNEI. The V and J ends lost 6 bases and 3 bases, in that order; junction bases with no gene match: 2. The CDR3 has 13 amino acids. The CDR3 DNA follows: TGTGCCAGCAGCGGACAGGACAATCAGCCCCAGCATTTT. Its protein is CASSGQDNQPQHF. Full variable domain (missing parts from reference TRBV2 and TRBJ1-5): EPEVTQTPSHQVTQMGQEVILRCVPISNHLYFYWYRQILGQKVEFLVSFYNNEISEKSEIFDDQFSVERPDGSNFTLKIRSTKLEDSAMYFCASSGQDNQPQHFGDGTRLSIL.

This clone is medium-sized in the sample. The J gene is TRBJ2-1, the V gene TRBV28; no clear D. Trimming took 4 bases from V and 4 from J, leaving 11 bases between them. The length of the CDR3 is 14 residues. Germline assignment: CDR1 MDHEN and CDR2 SYDVKM. This chain's CDR3 is CASSSGERYNEQFF. The CDR3 DNA reads TGTGCCAGCAGTTCCGGCGAGAGATACAATGAGCAGTTCTTC.

This clone ranks as medium-sized. Other DNA sequences in this specimen translate into the identical CDR3. The chain uses TRBV24-1 and TRBJ2-5; perhaps D is TRBD1 or TRBD2 (5 bases each). The CDR3 covers 13 residues. V lost 8 bases to trimming and J lost 3 bases, with 12 bases between them. Germline assignment: CDR1 KGHDR and CDR2 SFDVKD. CDR3 nucleotide sequence: TGTGCCACCAAGGGACGTGGGGAAGAGACCCAGTACTTC. Translated, it gives CATKGRGEETQYF.

This clone is judged medium-sized (0.01 to 0.1%). This chain connects TRBV24-1 to TRBJ1-5; no firm D call. Trimming stripped 5 bases from V and 0 bases from J, with 4 bases between. Germline loops: CDR1 KGHDR, CDR2 SFDVKD. This CDR3 has 13 residues. CDR3 loop: CATSGYSNQPQHF. The CDR3 nucleotides are TGTGCCACCAGTGGTTATAGCAATCAGCCCCAGCATTTT.

Sample share makes this clone medium-sized (0.01 to 0.1%). This chain connects TRBV2 to TRBJ1-1, with a weak D call TRBD1 (6 bases). V lost 3 bases, J lost 10 bases, and 15 bases lay in between. Germline values: CDR1 SNHLY, CDR2 FYNNEI. The CDR3 extends over 13 amino acids. CDR3 residues: CASSERGRPGAFF. The CDR3 nucleotides are TGTGCCAGCAGTGAGAGGGGGAGGCCTGGAGCTTTCTTT.

This clone is labeled as medium-sized (0.01 to 0.1%). The rearrangement links TRBV15 to TRBJ1-2; 9 bases line up with TRBD1. The germline V gene has CDR1 LNHNV and CDR2 YYDKDF (reference sequence). CDR3 length: 15 amino acids. After removal of 0 bases from V and 5 bases from J, the junction contained 4 bases not matched to a gene. The CDR3 loop is CATSRDPGTGYGYTF. The CDR3 DNA is TGTGCCACCAGCAGAGATCCCGGGACAGGGTATGGCTACACCTTC.

This chain links TRBV20-1 with TRBJ2-2; possible D gene TRBD1, 6 bases. The CDR3 has 16 amino acids. Trimming took 2 bases from V and 8 from J, leaving 21 bases between them. Germline loops: CDR1 DFQATT, CDR2 SNEGSKA (reference sequence). CDR3 DNA sequence: TGCAGTGCTAGATTTTTGACAGGAGGAGTAGGGGGGGAGCTGTTTTTT. It yields the protein CSARFLTGGVGGELFF.

This clone was seen at least ten times. J is TRBJ2-2 and V is TRBV4-3, with 9 bases identical to TRBD2. Trimming at V came to 4 bases and at J to 1 base, leaving 13 bases not matched to a gene. The germline V gene has CDR1 LGHNA and CDR2 YSLEER. This CDR3 contains 19 residues. The CDR3 region has the DNA TGCGCCAGCAGCCGCTGGAAGGGAGCGGGGGGCCTGAACACCGGGGAGCTGTTTTTT. It is translated as CASSRWKGAGGLNTGELFF.

A few counts support this clone. The rearrangement links TRBV10-3 to TRBJ1-4, with a tentative D call TRBD1 (5 bases). With 2 bases removed from V and 9 bases from J, the gap between germline ends came to 16 bases. The germline CDR1 and CDR2 sequences are ENHRY and SYGVKD. The CDR3 totals 15 residues. In DNA, the CDR3 is TGTGCCATCAGTGAGATGGCAGTCGAGGGACAAAAACTGTTTTTT. Its translation: CAISEMAVEGQKLFF.

This clone was found many times. This clone may be a read error of a much larger clone one base away. Additional DNA sequences in this sample encode the identical CDR3. The rearrangement links TRBV29-1 to TRBJ2-5, with 7 bases matching TRBD2. Trimming took 6 bases from V and 5 from J; bases not matched to a gene: 6. The CDR3 is 12 amino acids. Germline V gene lookup returns CDR1 SQVTM and CDR2 ANQGSEA. CDR3 residues: CSVGGGVETQYF. CDR3 nucleotides: TGCAGCGTGGGGGGAGGGGTGGAGACCCAGTACTTC.

This clone is labeled medium-sized. This chain links TRBV27 with TRBJ1-2, with a weak D call TRBD1 (6 bases). The CDR3 is 13 amino acids. The V gene lost 3 bases and the J gene lost 7 bases, with 12 bases spanning the gap. CDR1 is MNHEY, CDR2 SMNVEV, per germline (reference sequence). The CDR3 here is CASSFDRRSGYTF. As DNA, the CDR3 is TGTGCCAGCAGTTTCGACAGGAGATCTGGCTACACCTTC.

This clone showed up many times. The V call is TRBV20-1, the J call TRBJ2-5, with TRBD2 matching over 12 bases. This CDR3 spans 16 amino acids. The V gene end was trimmed by 6 bases and the J gene end by 5 bases; junction bases not matched to a gene: 13. Germline CDR1 reads DFQATT; CDR2 reads SNEGSKA (reference sequence). This CDR3 reads CSATPLAGGPHETQYF. CDR3 coding DNA: TGCAGTGCAACCCCCCTAGCGGGAGGGCCCCATGAGACCCAGTACTTC.

The table lists this clone with a few counts. The chain links TRBV6-1 to TRBJ2-7; D is unresolved. The CDR3 length is 12 residues. V lost 3 bases and J 1 base, leaving 4 bases between the germline ends. Germline-derived CDR1 and CDR2 are MNHNS and SASEGT. The CDR3 loop is CASSDGSYEQYF. CDR3 in DNA: TGTGCCAGCAGTGACGGTTCCTACGAGCAGTACTTC.

This clone is labeled medium-sized. The rearrangement links TRBV10-3 to TRBJ2-2; 8 bases match TRBD2. The CDR3 runs 13 residues. CDR1 is ENHRY, CDR2 SYGVKD, per germline. V was pared by 7 bases and J by 7 bases, with 5 bases of the junction left unmatched. The chain's CDR3 is CAITSGRSGELFF. The CDR3 DNA reads TGTGCCATCACGAGCGGGAGAAGCGGGGAGCTGTTTTTT.

This clone is termed medium-sized (0.01 to 0.1%). The CDR3 loop is CASSPGQGTDTQYF. Written as DNA, the CDR3 is TGCGCCAGCAGCCCCGGACAGGGCACAGATACGCAGTATTTT. This chain links TRBV5-1 with TRBJ2-3, with TRBD1 matching over 7 bases. Per germline, CDR1 SGHRS and CDR2 YFSETQ. The CDR3 sequence is 14 residues long. Trimming cost V 4 bases and J 1 base; bases outside gene matches: 3.

This chain uses TRBV5-1 with TRBJ2-1; D remains unclear. CDR1 and CDR2 (germline): SGHRS, YFSETQ. Between the trimmed V and J ends, which lost 0 bases and 10 bases, there was a span of 14 bases. The CDR3 loop spans 14 amino acids. DNA of the CDR3: TGCGCCAGCAGCTTGGACGGTGGTATCAGGGAGCAGTTCTTC. This translates into CASSLDGGIREQFF.

This sequence joins TRBV20-1 and TRBJ2-7; 9 bases map to TRBD1. Germline CDR1 is DFQATT and CDR2 is SNEGSKA (reference sequence). The CDR3 loop spans 13 amino acids. J gave up 1 base and V 3 bases, and 1 base lay outside the gene matches. CDR3 bases: TGCAGTGCTAGCGGGACAGGGTCCTACGAGCAGTACTTC. This gives the protein CSASGTGSYEQYF.